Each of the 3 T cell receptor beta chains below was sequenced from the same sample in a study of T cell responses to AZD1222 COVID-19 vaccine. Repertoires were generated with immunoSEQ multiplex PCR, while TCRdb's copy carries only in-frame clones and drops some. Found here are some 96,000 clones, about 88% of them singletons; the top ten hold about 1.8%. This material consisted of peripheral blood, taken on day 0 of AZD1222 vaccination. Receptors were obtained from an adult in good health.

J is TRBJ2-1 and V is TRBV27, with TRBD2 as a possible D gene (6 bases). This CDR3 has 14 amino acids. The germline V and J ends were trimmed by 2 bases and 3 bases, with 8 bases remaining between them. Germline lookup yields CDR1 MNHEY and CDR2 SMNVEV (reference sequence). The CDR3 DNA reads TGTGCCAGCAGTTTAGGACTAAACTACAATGAGCAGTTCTTC. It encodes CASSLGLNYNEQFF.

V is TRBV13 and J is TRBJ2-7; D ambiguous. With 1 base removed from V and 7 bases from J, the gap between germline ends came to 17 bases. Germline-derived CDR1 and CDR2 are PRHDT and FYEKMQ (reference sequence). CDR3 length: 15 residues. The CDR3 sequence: CASSLAGQDAWEQYF. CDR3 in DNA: TGTGCCAGCAGCTTAGCTGGGCAGGATGCCTGGGAGCAGTACTTC.

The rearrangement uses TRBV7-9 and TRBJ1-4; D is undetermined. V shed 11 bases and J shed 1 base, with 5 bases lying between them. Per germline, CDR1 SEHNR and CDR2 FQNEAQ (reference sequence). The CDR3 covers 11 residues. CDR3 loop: CAAGTNEKLFF. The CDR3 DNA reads TGTGCCGCGGGAACTAATGAAAAACTGTTTTTT.